A single sample gave rise to the 5 T cell receptor beta chains below, sequenced in a study of blood T cells in healthy people across ages. A second PCR of 7 to 11 cycles used a sample-barcoded 5' primer and a J-beta primer mix. MiXCR, applied by TCRdb to the 5' RACE reads, yields one record per CDR3 protein. Here the sample spans hundreds of thousands of distinct CDR3 sequences, about 53% being singletons. The sequencing sample was made of blood. The receptors come from a man older than 75 in good health.

This clonotype was counted a few times. The chain couples TRBV20-1 to TRBJ2-1; 10 bases line up with TRBD2. The CDR3 extends over 14 amino acids. V trimming: 2 bases; J trimming: 7 bases; junction bases outside the gene matches: 5. Germline V gives CDR1 DFQATT, CDR2 SNEGSKA (reference sequence). The CDR3 here is CSARRLAGQNEQFF. The CDR3 DNA sequence: TGCAGTGCTAGAAGACTAGCGGGTCAAAATGAGCAGTTCTTC.

This clonotype was counted between two and nine times. V and J are TRBV20-1 and TRBJ2-6; TRBD1 might be the D (5 bases). Germline loops: CDR1 DFQATT, CDR2 SNEGSKA (reference sequence). The V gene lost 0 bases and the J gene lost 0 bases, with 15 bases spanning the gap. The CDR3 runs to 18 residues. The CDR3: CSARDSARATSGANVLTF. The CDR3 DNA reads as TGCAGTGCTAGAGATTCAGCCAGGGCAACCTCTGGGGCCAACGTCCTGACTTTC.

This clonotype was detected a few times. Here the CDR3 DNA reads TGTGCCAGCAGCTCTTTCACAGTCGAGAACTATGGCTACACCTTC. Protein: CASSSFTVENYGYTF. The chain has TRBV7-9 and TRBJ1-2; D gene unclear. Trimming left V 4 bases short and J 2 bases short, with 14 bases between. CDR3 length: 15 residues. CDR1 is SEHNR, CDR2 FQNEAQ, per germline (reference sequence).

The chain couples TRBV7-2 to TRBJ2-1; 15 bases line up with TRBD2. CDR1 is SGHTA, CDR2 FQGNSA, per germline. The V and J ends lost 6 bases and 10 bases, in that order; junction bases with no gene match: 13. The CDR3 is 17 amino acids. The CDR3 region has the DNA TGTGCCAGCAGGACTCCGGGACTAGCGGGAGGCTCCGGGGAGCAGTTCTTC. It translates to CASRTPGLAGGSGEQFF. Looking up the rest from reference TRBV7-2 and TRBJ2-1 gives the full variable domain: GAGVSQSPSNKVTEKGKDVELRCDPISGHTALYWYRQSLGQGLEFLIYFQGNSAPDKSGLPSDRFSAERTGGSVSTLTIQRTQQEDSAVYLCASRTPGLAGGSGEQFFGPGTRLTVL.

The rearrangement joins TRBV15 to TRBJ2-3; TRBD1 aligns across 10 bases. V was clipped by 3 bases and J by 6 bases; unmatched bases: 6. In germline, CDR1 is LNHNV, CDR2 YYDKDF (reference sequence). The CDR3 is 15 amino acids. The CDR3 protein is CATSRRTGGLDTQYF. CDR3 sequence (DNA): TGTGCCACCAGCAGGAGGACAGGGGGTTTGGATACGCAGTATTTT.